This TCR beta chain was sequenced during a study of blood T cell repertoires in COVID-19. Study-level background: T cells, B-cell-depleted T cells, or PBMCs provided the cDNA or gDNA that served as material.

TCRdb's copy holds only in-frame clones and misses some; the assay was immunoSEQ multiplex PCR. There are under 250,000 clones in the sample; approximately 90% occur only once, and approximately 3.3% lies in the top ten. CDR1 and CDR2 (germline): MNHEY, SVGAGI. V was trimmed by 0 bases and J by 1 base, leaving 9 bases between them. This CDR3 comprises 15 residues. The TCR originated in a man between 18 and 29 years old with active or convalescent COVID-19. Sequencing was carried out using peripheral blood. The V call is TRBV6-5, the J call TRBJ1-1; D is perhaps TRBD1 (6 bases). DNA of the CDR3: TGTGCCAGCAGTTACTCGGGACAAGGGAACACTGAAGCTTTCTTT. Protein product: CASSYSGQGNTEAFF.